The entry below describes one TCR beta chain. No cognate antigen has been identified for it. No clone much larger than this one lies a single base away; base qualities are absent. V trim: 0 bases; J trim: 0 bases; unmatched bases: 17. The CDR3 contains 21 residues, cysteine and phenylalanine counted. The retained sequence is limited to the CDR3, 63 bases, with the frame set at the first base. CDR1 is given as SGDLS and CDR2 as YYNGEE, both from the germline V gene. This sample was taken from a study of T-cell reconstitution after alpha-beta-depleted transplantation in children (dated by TCRdb to 2016 to 2017). For context, the study as a whole: The study quantitatively tracked T-cell immune reconstitution after TCRalphabeta/CD19-depleted allogeneic hematopoietic cell transplantation in children using TCR repertoire profiling.

What the study reported, not specific to this receptor: The apparently early alphabetaT-cell count recovery about two months after transplant was reportedly dependent on only several hundred rapidly expanded clones derived from non-depleted graft cells. Over the following months the frequencies of hyperexpanded clones went down, and after one year T-cell counts and TCRbeta diversity were mostly credited to newly produced T cells. In some patients, the high TCRbeta diversity seen at day 60 was put down to recipient T cells and intrathymic progenitors that had survived conditioning.

Receptor amplification or capture employed PCR. This sample was sequenced with an Illumina HiSeq 2500. Molecular barcoding was employed in the preparation of TCR libraries, with unique molecular identifiers being used to normalize TCRbeta repertoire quantification. TCRdb cleaned the public reads at Q25 with fastp, built clones with MiXCR and kept in-frame beta chains. All rows with the same CDR3 protein become a single entry with the most common DNA and genes. Within this sample are about 310,000 distinct CDR3 sequences, with roughly 21% of them counted one time only. The top ten hold 10% to 11% of the sample. According to the study, the label for this sample's treatment or condition signals: allogeneic hematopoietic cell transplantation with graft depleted of TCRalphabeta T cells and CD19 B cells. Transplant recipients were children who received TCRalphabeta/CD19-depleted allogeneic hematopoietic cell grafts.

The clonotype comes from a male patient between 5 and 17 years old who had a stem cell transplant for acute lymphoblastic leukemia, so the T cells may come from the graft donor. The chain joins TRBV9 to TRBJ2-3, and TRBD2 matches 9 of the central bases. The specimen was PBMCs, mostly from graft donor cells, collected 180 days after TCRalphabeta/CD19-depleted stem cell transplant. The base sequence is TGTGCCAGCAGCGTAGCTTCGGGACTAGCTGTCCCGCGCACAAGCACAGATACGCAGTATTTT. Its protein product is CASSVASGLAVPRTSTDTQYF. Outside the CDR3, residues come from the reference TRBV9 and TRBJ2-3 proteins, so the full variable domain is: DSGVTQTPKHLITATGQRVTLRCSPRSGDLSVYWYQQSLDQGLQFLIQYYNGEERAKGNILERFSAQQFPDLHSELNLSSLELGDSALYFCASSVASGLAVPRTSTDTQYFGPGTRLTVL.